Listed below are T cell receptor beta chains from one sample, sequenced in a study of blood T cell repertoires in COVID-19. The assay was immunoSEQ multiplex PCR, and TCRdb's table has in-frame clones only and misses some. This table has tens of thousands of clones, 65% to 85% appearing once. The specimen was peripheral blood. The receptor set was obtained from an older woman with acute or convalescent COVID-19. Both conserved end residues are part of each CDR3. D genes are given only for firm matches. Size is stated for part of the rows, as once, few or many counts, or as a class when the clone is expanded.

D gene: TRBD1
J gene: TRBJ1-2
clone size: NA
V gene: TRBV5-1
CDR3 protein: CASSLDRGTAGYTF
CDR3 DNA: TGCGCCAGCAGCTTGGACAGGGGGACGGCTGGCTACACCTTC

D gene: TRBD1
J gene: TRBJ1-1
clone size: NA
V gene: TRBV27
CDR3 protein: CASRRTGGAYTEAFF
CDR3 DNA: TGTGCCAGCAGACGGACAGGGGGCGCTTATACTGAAGCTTTCTTT

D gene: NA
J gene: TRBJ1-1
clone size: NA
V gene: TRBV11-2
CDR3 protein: CASSQVKTGVNTEAFF
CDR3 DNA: TGTGCCAGCAGCCAAGTAAAGACAGGAGTGAACACTGAAGCTTTCTTT

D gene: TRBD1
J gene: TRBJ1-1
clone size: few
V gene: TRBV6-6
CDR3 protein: CASSTGQGHHFF
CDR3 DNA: TGTGCCAGCAGTACCGGACAGGGTCATCATTTCTTT

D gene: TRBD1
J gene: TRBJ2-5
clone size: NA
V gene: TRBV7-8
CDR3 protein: CASSLNMGQGAGETQYF
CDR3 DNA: TGTGCCAGCAGCTTAAACATGGGACAGGGGGCGGGGGAGACCCAGTACTTC

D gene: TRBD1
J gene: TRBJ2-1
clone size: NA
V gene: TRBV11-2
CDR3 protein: CASSPPGQWLYEQFF
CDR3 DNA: TGTGCCAGCAGCCCACCGGGACAGTGGTTGTATGAGCAGTTCTTC

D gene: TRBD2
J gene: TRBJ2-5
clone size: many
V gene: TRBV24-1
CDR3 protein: CATSDPRTSGGETQYF
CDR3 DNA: TGTGCCACCAGTGATCCCAGGACTAGCGGGGGGGAGACCCAGTACTTC

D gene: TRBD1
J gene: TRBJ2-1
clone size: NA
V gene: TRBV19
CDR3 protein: CASSTFGTATYNEQFF
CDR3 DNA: TGTGCCAGTAGTACCTTCGGGACAGCGACCTACAATGAGCAGTTCTTC

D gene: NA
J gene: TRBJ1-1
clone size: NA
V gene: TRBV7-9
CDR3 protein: CASSPTNTEAFF
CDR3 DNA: TGTGCCAGCAGCCCAACAAACACTGAAGCTTTCTTT

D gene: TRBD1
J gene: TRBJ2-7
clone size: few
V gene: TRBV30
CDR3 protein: CAWSVRDRGIYEQYF
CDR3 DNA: TGTGCCTGGAGTGTAAGGGACAGGGGGATTTACGAGCAGTACTTC

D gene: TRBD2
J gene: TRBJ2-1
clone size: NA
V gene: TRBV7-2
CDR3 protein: CASSMLAGAFYEQFF
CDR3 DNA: TGTGCCAGCAGCATGCTAGCGGGGGCCTTTTATGAGCAGTTCTTC

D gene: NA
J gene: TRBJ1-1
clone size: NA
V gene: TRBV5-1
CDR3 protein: CASSLASGNTEAFF
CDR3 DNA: TGCGCCAGCAGCTTGGCCTCAGGGAACACTGAAGCTTTCTTT

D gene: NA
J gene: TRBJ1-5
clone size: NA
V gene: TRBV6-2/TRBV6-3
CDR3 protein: CASSYAVYSNQPQHF
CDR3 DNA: TGTGCCAGCAGTTACGCAGTTTATAGCAATCAGCCCCAGCATTTT

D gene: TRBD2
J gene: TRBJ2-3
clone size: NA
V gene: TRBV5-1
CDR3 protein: CASSLAGMLAGGTDTQYF
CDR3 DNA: TGCGCCAGCAGCTTGGCCGGAATGTTAGCGGGGGGCACAGATACGCAGTATTTT

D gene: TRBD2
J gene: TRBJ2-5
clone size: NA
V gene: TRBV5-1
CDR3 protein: CASSLVASGGKETQYF
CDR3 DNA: TGCGCCAGCAGCTTGGTGGCTAGCGGGGGGAAGGAGACCCAGTACTTC

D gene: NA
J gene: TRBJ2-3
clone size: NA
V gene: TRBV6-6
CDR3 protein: CASSYYETGADTQYF
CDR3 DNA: TGTGCCAGCAGTTACTACGAGACTGGCGCAGATACGCAGTATTTT

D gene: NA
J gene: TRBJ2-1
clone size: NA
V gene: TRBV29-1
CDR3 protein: CSAGESEQFF
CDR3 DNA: TGCAGCGCAGGGGAATCTGAGCAGTTCTTC

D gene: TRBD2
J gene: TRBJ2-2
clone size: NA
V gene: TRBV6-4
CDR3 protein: CASSSGGANTGELFF
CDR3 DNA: TGTGCCAGCAGTAGCGGGGGGGCGAACACCGGGGAGCTGTTTTTT

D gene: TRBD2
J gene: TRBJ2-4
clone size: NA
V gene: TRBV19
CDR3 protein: CASSWRGAPALRAKNIQYF
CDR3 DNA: TGTGCCAGTAGTTGGCGGGGGGCCCCTGCCTTGAGGGCCAAAAACATTCAGTACTTC

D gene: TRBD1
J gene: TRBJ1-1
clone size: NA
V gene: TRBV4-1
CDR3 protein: CASSRHRGRMNTEAFF
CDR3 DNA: TGCGCCAGCAGCCGCCACAGGGGGCGCATGAACACTGAAGCTTTCTTT

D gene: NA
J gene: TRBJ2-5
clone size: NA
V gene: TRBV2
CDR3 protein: CASSEGPGEGETQYF
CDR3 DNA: TGTGCCAGCAGTGAAGGTCCGGGGGAAGGAGAGACCCAGTACTTC

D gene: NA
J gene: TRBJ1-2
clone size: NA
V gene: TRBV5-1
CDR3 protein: CASSFMGAENGYTF
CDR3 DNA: TGCGCCAGCAGCTTTATGGGGGCGGAAAATGGCTACACCTTC

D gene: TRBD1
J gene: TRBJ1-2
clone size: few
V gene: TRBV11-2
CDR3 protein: CASSLGGTGAGYTF
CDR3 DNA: TGTGCCAGCAGCTTAGGGGGGACAGGGGCTGGCTACACCTTC

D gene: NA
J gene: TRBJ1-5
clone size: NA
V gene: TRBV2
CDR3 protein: CASSERDRLQPQHF
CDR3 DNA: TGTGCCAGCAGCGAAAGAGACAGACTTCAGCCCCAGCATTTT

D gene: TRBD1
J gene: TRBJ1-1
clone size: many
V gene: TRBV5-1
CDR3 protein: CASSRDSVNTEAFF
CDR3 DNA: TGCGCCAGCAGCAGGGACAGCGTGAACACTGAAGCTTTCTTT

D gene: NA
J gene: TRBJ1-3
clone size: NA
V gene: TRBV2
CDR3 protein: CASSEGGLSGNTIYF
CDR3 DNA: TGTGCCAGCAGTGAAGGGGGGCTCTCTGGAAACACCATATATTTT

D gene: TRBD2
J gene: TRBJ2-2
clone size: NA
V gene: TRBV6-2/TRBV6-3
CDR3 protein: CASSYTSGEKFANTGELFF
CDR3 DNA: TGTGCCAGCAGTTACACTAGCGGGGAGAAGTTCGCGAACACCGGGGAGCTGTTTTTT

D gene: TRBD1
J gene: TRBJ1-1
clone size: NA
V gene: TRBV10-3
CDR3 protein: CAISTGTGNTEAFF
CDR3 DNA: TGTGCCATCAGTACCGGGACAGGGAACACTGAAGCTTTCTTT

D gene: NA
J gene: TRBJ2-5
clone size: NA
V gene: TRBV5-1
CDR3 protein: CASSLAAEAPVETQYF
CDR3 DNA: TGCGCCAGCAGCTTGGCGGCGGAGGCCCCTGTGGAGACCCAGTACTTC

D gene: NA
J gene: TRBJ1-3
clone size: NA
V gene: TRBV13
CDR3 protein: CASSQWGGNTIYF
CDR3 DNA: TGTGCCAGCAGCCAGTGGGGCGGAAACACCATATATTTT

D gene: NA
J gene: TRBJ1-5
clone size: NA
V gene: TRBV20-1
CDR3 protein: CSASQGSGNQPQHF
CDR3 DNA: TGCAGTGCTAGTCAGGGATCGGGCAATCAGCCCCAGCATTTT

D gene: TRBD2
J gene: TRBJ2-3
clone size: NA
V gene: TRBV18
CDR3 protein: CASSPGRATDTQYF
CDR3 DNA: TGTGCCAGCTCCCCCGGGAGGGCCACAGATACGCAGTATTTT

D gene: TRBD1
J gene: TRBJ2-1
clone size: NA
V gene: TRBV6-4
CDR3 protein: CASSDSSGQGYNEQFF
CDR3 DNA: TGTGCCAGCAGTGACTCCTCGGGACAGGGCTACAATGAGCAGTTCTTC

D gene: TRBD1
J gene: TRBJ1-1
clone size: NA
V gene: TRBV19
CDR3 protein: CASSMTGMNTEAFF
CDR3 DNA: TGTGCCAGTAGTATGACAGGGATGAACACTGAAGCTTTCTTT

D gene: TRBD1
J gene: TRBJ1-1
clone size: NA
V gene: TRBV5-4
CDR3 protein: CASSFDRVGNTEAFF
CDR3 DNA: TGTGCCAGCAGCTTCGACAGGGTAGGCAACACTGAAGCTTTCTTT

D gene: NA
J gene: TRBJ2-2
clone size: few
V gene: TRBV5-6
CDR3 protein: CASSLLPDNYGTGELFF
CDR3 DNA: TGTGCCAGCAGCTTACTCCCCGACAATTATGGCACCGGGGAGCTGTTTTTT

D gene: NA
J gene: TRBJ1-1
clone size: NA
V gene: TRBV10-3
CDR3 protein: CAISELTEAFF
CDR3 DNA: TGTGCCATCAGTGAGTTAACTGAAGCTTTCTTT

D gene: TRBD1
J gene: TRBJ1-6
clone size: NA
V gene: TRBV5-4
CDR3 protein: CASSYGQGFSYNSPLHF
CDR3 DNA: TGTGCCAGCAGCTACGGACAGGGATTCTCCTATAATTCACCCCTCCACTTT

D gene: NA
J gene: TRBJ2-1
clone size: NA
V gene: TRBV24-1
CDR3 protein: CATSDPQGKTGNEQFF
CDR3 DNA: TGTGCCACCAGTGACCCGCAGGGGAAAACCGGCAATGAGCAGTTCTTC

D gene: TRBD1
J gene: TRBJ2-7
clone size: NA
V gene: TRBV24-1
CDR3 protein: CATSDPRQGPSPGQYF
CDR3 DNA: TGTGCCACCAGTGATCCCCGACAGGGTCCCTCTCCTGGGCAGTACTTC

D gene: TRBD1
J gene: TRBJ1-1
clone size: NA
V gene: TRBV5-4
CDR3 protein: CASRGDRGYTEAFF
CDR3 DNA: TGTGCCAGCAGGGGGGACAGGGGGTACACTGAAGCTTTCTTT

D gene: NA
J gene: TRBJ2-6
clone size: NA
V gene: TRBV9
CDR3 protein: CASSVGGAVSGANVLTF
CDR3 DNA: TGTGCCAGCAGCGTAGGTGGGGCAGTCTCTGGGGCCAACGTCCTGACTTTC

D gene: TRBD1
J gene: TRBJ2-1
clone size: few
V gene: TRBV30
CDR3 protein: CAWREGGIGNEQFF
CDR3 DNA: TGTGCCTGGAGGGAAGGGGGCATAGGCAATGAGCAGTTCTTC

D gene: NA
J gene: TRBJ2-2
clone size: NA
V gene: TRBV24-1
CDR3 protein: CATSDARLVSGHTGELFF
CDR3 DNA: TGTGCCACCAGCGACGCCCGACTAGTTAGTGGGCACACCGGGGAGCTGTTTTTT